The sequence of this T cell receptor beta chain was determined in a study of blood T cell repertoires in COVID-19. For the study at large: Acute and convalescent COVID-19 samples came from the United States, Italy and Spain. PBMCs, B-cell-depleted T cells, or T cells provided the cDNA or gDNA that made up the material.

Source study methods: Estimated nucleated cell counts came from reference gene primer amplification. Profiling relied on immunoSEQ multiplex PCR, and the TCRdb table lists in-frame clones only, not all of them. That table is the source of V, J and clone size, and D and trimming were worked out from the DNA. The repertoire consists of tens of thousands of clones, with around 86% occurring once and the leading ten covering 10%. CDR1 WNHNN and CDR2 SYGVQD come from the germline V gene (reference sequence). The germline V and J ends were trimmed by 8 bases and 2 bases, with 19 bases remaining between them. CDR3 length: 16 residues.

This receptor was identified in a man older than 75 with active COVID-19. The genes are TRBV10-1 and TRBJ2-1; D possibly corresponds to TRBD1 (5 bases). The sequenced material came from peripheral blood. The CDR3: CASPAGGLGAYNEQFF. The CDR3 region has the DNA TGCGCCAGCCCGGCTGGCGGCCTAGGGGCCTACAATGAGCAGTTCTTC.